This TCR beta chain was retrieved from a study of T cell changes during pregnancy in multiple sclerosis. This table comes from immunoSEQ multiplex PCR, and its TCRdb copy is limited to in-frame clones, with some not included. Among 50,000 to 60,000 clones listed, approximately 89% were seen once. Germline CDR1 is MDHEN and CDR2 is SYDVKM. The V end was cut by 3 bases, the J end by 5 bases, with 10 bases between. The CDR3 totals 13 residues. This material consisted of peripheral blood, taken after pregnancy. The rearrangement joins TRBV28 to TRBJ1-2; weak D call: TRBD1 (5 bases). The source is a female donor with multiple sclerosis, enrolled in a pregnancy study. The CDR3 loop reads CASSFGGLYGYTF. As DNA, the CDR3 is TGTGCCAGCAGTTTTGGGGGACTGTATGGCTACACCTTC.